This entry describes one TCR beta chain. Its antigen is currently unknown. After about four hours of CMV peptide pool restimulation, IFN-gamma-secreting therapy product cells were captured with a secretion assay. This entry comes from a study of T cell therapy after organ transplantation. The CDR3 has 19 amino acids. Losses at the gene ends were 4 bases for V and 0 bases for J; bases not matched to a gene: 13. Germline V gene sequence: CDR1 SGDLS, CDR2 YYNGEE. Sequencing used immunoSEQ multiplex PCR; TCRdb keeps in-frame clones, though not all of them. Among over 1,000 clones listed, around 40% were seen once.

Sequencing was performed on cultured CD8+ T cells. This clonotype was sampled from a human patient who had received a solid organ transplant and had CMV disease. The graft donor may have contributed some T cells. This rearrangement joins TRBV9 to TRBJ2-2, with 9 bases aligning to TRBD2. Written as DNA, the CDR3 is TGTGCCAGCAGCCCCTGGGATAGCGGGGGTTTCGCGAACACCGGGGAGCTGTTTTTT. Translated: CASSPWDSGGFANTGELFF. The whole variable domain, filled in from reference TRBV9 and TRBJ2-2, reads DSGVTQTPKHLITATGQRVTLRCSPRSGDLSVYWYQQSLDQGLQFLIQYYNGEERAKGNILERFSAQQFPDLHSELNLSSLELGDSALYFCASSPWDSGGFANTGELFFGEGSRLTVL.